Presented here are 22 T cell receptor beta chains from one specimen sequenced in a study of blood T cell repertoires in COVID-19. TCRdb's table, derived via immunoSEQ multiplex PCR, lists solely in-frame clones and lacks some. The sample contains some 280,000 clones, roughly 90% of which appear only once. Material for sequencing was peripheral blood. Receptors originate from an older woman with acute or convalescent COVID-19.

CDR3 region: CASSQYLTGVGNQPQHF. CDR3 in DNA: TGTGCCAGCAGCCAATATCTAACAGGGGTTGGCAATCAGCCCCAGCATTTT. The V gene is TRBV4-2, the J gene TRBJ1-5, with 7 nucleotides matching TRBD1. Trimming took 2 bases from V and 2 from J; bases not matched to a gene: 9. The germline CDR1 and CDR2 sequences are LGHNA and YNFKEQ. The CDR3 extends over 17 amino acids.

The rearrangement links TRBV19 to TRBJ2-5; TRBD2 agrees at 15 bases. Germline CDR1 LNHDA, CDR2 SQIVND (reference sequence). CDR3 length: 18 residues. After removal of 3 bases from V and 5 bases from J, the junction contained 10 bases not matched to a gene. The CDR3 nucleotides read TGTGCCAGTAGTATTTCGGGACTAGCGGGGGGCCGGGGGGAGACCCAGTACTTC. The encoded protein is CASSISGLAGGRGETQYF.

This clone came up a few times. V is TRBV5-4 and J is TRBJ2-7; TRBD1 matches 8 bases. The germline V gene has CDR1 SGHNT and CDR2 YYREEE (reference sequence). J gave up 1 base and V 4 bases, and 7 bases lay outside the gene matches. The CDR3 sequence is 15 residues long. In DNA, the CDR3 is TGTGCCAGCAGCCTCCGGGACAGGCCTTCCTACGAGCAGTACTTC. Translated, it gives CASSLRDRPSYEQYF. Looking up the rest from reference TRBV5-4 and TRBJ2-7 gives the full variable domain: ETGVTQSPTHLIKTRGQQVTLRCSSQSGHNTVSWYQQALGQGPQFIFQYYREEENGRGNFPPRFSGLQFPNYSSELNVNALELDDSALYLCASSLRDRPSYEQYFGPGTRLTVT.

V gene TRBV5-1 combines with J gene TRBJ1-6, with D perhaps matching TRBD1 (5 bases). Trimming stripped 4 bases from V and 8 bases from J, with 16 bases between. Per germline, CDR1 SGHRS and CDR2 YFSETQ. This CDR3 spans 15 amino acids. CDR3 DNA sequence: TGCGCCAGCAGCCCCGGACACGGCAGAGATTCACCCCTCCACTTT. This translates into CASSPGHGRDSPLHF.

Only a few counts were recorded for this clone. The genes are TRBV10-3 and TRBJ1-2, with D perhaps matching TRBD1 (5 bases). Germline V gene lookup returns CDR1 ENHRY and CDR2 SYGVKD. Trimming removed 2 bases at V and 9 bases at J, with 16 bases between. The CDR3 loop spans 14 amino acids. The CDR3 loop reads CAISEGQGGRRYTF. The CDR3 coding sequence is TGTGCCATCAGTGAGGGTCAGGGTGGCCGTCGCTACACCTTC.

The rearrangement uses TRBV29-1 and TRBJ1-1, with D unresolved. The CDR3 runs 13 residues. Germline assignment: CDR1 SQVTM and CDR2 ANQGSEA. V gave up 6 bases and J gave up 4 bases, with 15 bases separating them. The CDR3: CSVVGLGSTEAFF. The CDR3 DNA follows: TGCAGCGTCGTAGGACTGGGGTCCACTGAAGCTTTCTTT.

The genes are TRBV28 and TRBJ2-7; 8 positions agree with TRBD1. V gave up 2 bases and J gave up 1 base; unmatched junction bases: 1. Per germline, CDR1 MDHEN and CDR2 SYDVKM. CDR3 length: 14 residues. CDR3 loop: CASSLTGGSYEQYF. In DNA form, the CDR3 reads TGTGCCAGCAGTTTAACAGGGGGATCCTACGAGCAGTACTTC.

By share of the sample, this clone is medium-sized (0.01 to 0.1%). This chain uses TRBV28 with TRBJ2-7, with 8 bases identical to TRBD2. CDR1 and CDR2 from the germline V gene are MDHEN and SYDVKM. Trimming took 5 bases from V and 5 from J; bases not matched to a gene: 5. The CDR3 has 13 residues. The CDR3 here is CASSPDGGDEQYF. The CDR3 DNA follows: TGTGCCAGCAGTCCCGACGGGGGGGACGAGCAGTACTTC.

J is TRBJ2-2 and V is TRBV5-1, with TRBD1 matching over 10 bases. V shed 5 bases and J 4 bases; nucleotides not matched to a gene: 5. The CDR3 has 15 residues. Germline assignment: CDR1 SGHRS and CDR2 YFSETQ. This CDR3 reads CASRGTGASTGELFF. CDR3 DNA sequence: TGCGCCAGCAGAGGGACAGGGGCGAGCACCGGGGAGCTGTTTTTT.

CDR3 nucleotides: TGTGCCAGCAGTTTTTCCCGTCGACAGGGGGCTTACGAGCAGTACTTC. It translates to CASSFSRRQGAYEQYF. The chain has TRBV28 and TRBJ2-7; the match to TRBD1 covers 10 bases. V was pared by 3 bases and J by 4 bases, with 9 bases of the junction left unmatched. Germline loops: CDR1 MDHEN, CDR2 SYDVKM. The CDR3 spans 16 residues.

The chain is built from TRBV4-2 and TRBJ1-2; tentatively, D is TRBD1 (6 bases). CDR3 length: 14 residues. V lost 1 base and J lost 8, with 14 bases in between. Germline CDR1 LGHNA, CDR2 YNFKEQ. CDR3: CASSQAQGPRGYTF. CDR3 DNA: TGTGCCAGCAGCCAAGCTCAGGGGCCTCGGGGCTACACCTTC.

The J gene is TRBJ1-2, the V gene TRBV5-6, with D possibly matching TRBD1 (6 bases). Trimming took 0 bases from V and 1 from J, leaving 13 bases between them. The germline V gene encodes CDR1 SGHDT and CDR2 YYEEEE. This CDR3 comprises 16 residues. The CDR3 protein is CASSLVDRDNNYGYTF. CDR3 bases: TGTGCCAGCAGCTTGGTGGACAGAGACAATAACTATGGCTACACCTTC.

Only a few counts were recorded for this clone. J is TRBJ2-2 and V is TRBV7-7; TRBD2 matches 7 bases. Germline lookup yields CDR1 SSHAT and CDR2 FNYEAQ (reference sequence). V shed 6 bases, J shed 4 bases, and the junction held 8 bases outside the gene matches. This CDR3 comprises 15 residues. This chain's CDR3 is CASRPGGTSTGELFF. DNA of the CDR3: TGTGCCAGCAGACCCGGGGGGACCAGCACCGGGGAGCTGTTTTTT.

The chain has TRBV6-4 and TRBJ1-5; tentative D call: TRBD1 (6 bases). Germline CDR1 and CDR2: MRHNA and SNTAGT. This CDR3 is built from 19 residues. V shed 0 bases and J shed 2 bases, with 20 bases lying between them. The CDR3 DNA is TGTGCCAGCAGTGACTCGTATACAGGGCGCGAGTACGGCAATCAGCCCCAGCATTTT. Residues: CASSDSYTGREYGNQPQHF.

V is TRBV5-1 and J is TRBJ2-1, with 8 bases that match TRBD2. Germline V CDR1 and CDR2: SGHRS, YFSETQ. This CDR3 is built from 15 residues. J lost 5 bases, V lost 4 bases, and 8 bases had no gene match. CDR3 sequence reads: CASSPQSGSHNEQFF. CDR3 DNA: TGCGCCAGCAGCCCTCAAAGCGGGAGCCACAATGAGCAGTTCTTC.

The chain combines TRBV14 with TRBJ2-7, with 9 bases aligning to TRBD2. The CDR3 covers 16 residues. J gave up 2 bases and V 1 base, and 6 bases lay outside the gene matches. The germline V gene has CDR1 SGHDN and CDR2 FVKESK. CDR3 in amino acids: CASSQAWLAGTYEQYF. CDR3 DNA: TGTGCCAGCAGCCAAGCCTGGCTAGCGGGAACCTACGAGCAGTACTTC.

The chain links TRBV12-3 or TRBV12-4 to TRBJ2-7; D is possibly TRBD2 (5 bases). This CDR3 is 12 amino acids long. Trimming stripped 8 bases from V and 3 bases from J, with 11 bases between. The DNA of the CDR3 is TGTGCCAGCGGGCGGGCGAGCTACGAGCAGTACTTC. Translation gives CASGRASYEQYF.

This chain joins TRBV12-3 or TRBV12-4 and TRBJ1-2, with 7 bases lining up with TRBD1. With V trimmed by 8 bases and J by 7 bases, 10 bases remained unmatched. CDR3 length: 13 residues. The CDR3 protein is CASALRAGGGYTF. In nucleotides, the CDR3 is TGTGCCAGCGCCCTTAGGGCAGGGGGTGGCTACACCTTC.

The V and J genes are TRBV4-3 and TRBJ2-3; tentatively, D is TRBD1 (6 bases). In germline, CDR1 is LGHNA, CDR2 YSLEER. Trimming cost V 1 base and J 6 bases, with 14 bases left between them. The CDR3 loop spans 15 amino acids. CDR3 bases: TGCGCCAGCAGCCAAGGCTTTTTGGGGGCCGATACGCAGTATTTT. Its translation: CASSQGFLGADTQYF.

The chain is built from TRBV6-5 and TRBJ2-7, with 14 bases identical to TRBD2. This CDR3 is 13 amino acids long. Trimming removed 8 bases from V and 7 bases from J; junction bases left unmatched: 4. Germline V gives CDR1 MNHEY, CDR2 SVGAGI. This CDR3 reads CASRLAGGLEQYF. The CDR3 bases are TGTGCCAGCCGACTAGCGGGAGGGTTGGAGCAGTACTTC.

The CDR3 DNA follows: TGTGCCAGCAGAAACCTAGCGGGAGGGAATGAGCAGTTCTTC. Translated, it gives CASRNLAGGNEQFF. The rearrangement uses TRBV2 and TRBJ2-1; 12 bases fit TRBD2. Germline assignment: CDR1 SNHLY and CDR2 FYNNEI. V was clipped by 6 bases and J by 7 bases; unmatched bases: 4. The CDR3 has 14 residues.

The gene calls are TRBV4-1 and TRBJ1-5, with TRBD1 identical over 9 bases. V gave up 3 bases and J gave up 7 bases; unmatched junction bases: 4. Germline CDR1 MGHRA, CDR2 YSYEKL. This CDR3 region has 14 residues. CDR3 in DNA: TGCGCCAGCAGCCAGAGGACAGGGGACCAGCCCCAGCATTTT. This sequence encodes CASSQRTGDQPQHF.